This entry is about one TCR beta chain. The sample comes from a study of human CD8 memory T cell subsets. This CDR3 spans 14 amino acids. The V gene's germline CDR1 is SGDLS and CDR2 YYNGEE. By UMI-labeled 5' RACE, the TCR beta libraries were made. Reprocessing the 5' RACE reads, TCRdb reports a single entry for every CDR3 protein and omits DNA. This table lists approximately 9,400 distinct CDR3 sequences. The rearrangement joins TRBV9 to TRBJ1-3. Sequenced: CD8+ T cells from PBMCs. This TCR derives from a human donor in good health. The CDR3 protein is CASSQHDGRNTIYF. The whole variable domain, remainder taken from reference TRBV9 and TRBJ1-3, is DSGVTQTPKHLITATGQRVTLRCSPRSGDLSVYWYQQSLDQGLQFLIQYYNGEERAKGNILERFSAQQFPDLHSELNLSSLELGDSALYFCASSQHDGRNTIYFGEGSWLTVV.